This T cell receptor beta chain was sequenced in a study of blood T cell repertoires in COVID-19 (dated by TCRdb to the early 2020s). Background on the whole study: The collaborator samples originated in the United States, Italy and Spain and spanned the acute and convalescent phases of COVID-19. The prospective study material was composed of cDNA or gDNA derived from T cells, B-cell-depleted T cells, or PBMCs. The dataset comprised deeply sampled blood TCRbeta repertoires from subjects exposed to, actively infected with, or recovered from COVID-19. The repertoires were released in a freely available public database meant as a resource for research on the immune response to SARS-CoV-2. Samples came from the ongoing ImmuneRACE study (first 160 participants) plus 1,254 subjects from 6 global collaborators. Nearly every sample came with metadata listing a de-identified subject ID, COVID-19 status, age in years and sex. Where HLA class I and class II types were available, the types were taken from metadata supplied by the sample provider, not from assay-based typing.

Including cysteine and phenylalanine, the CDR3 has 13 amino acids. The CDR3 DNA has 39 bases and is translated from base 1. The germline V end is reduced by 4 bases and the J end by 2 bases; junction bases left unmatched: 2. The germline V gene supplies CDR1 SQVTM and CDR2 ANQGSEA. The full study reports these points: The amount of clinical and demographic metadata varied by source and participant and was provided uncurated.

TCRbeta CDR3 regions were amplified from genomic DNA by means of the immunoSEQ Assay, a bias-controlled multiplex PCR. Per the source publication's procedure: Nucleated cell counts per sample were estimated from amplification of reference gene primers within the assay. To quantify the absolute abundance of each unique TCRbeta CDR3 rearrangement, sequence reads were collapsed and filtered. For each sample, productive Simpson clonality was calculated as the square root of Simpson's diversity index across productive rearrangements. TCRdb obtained this table from immuneACCESS and retained in-frame rearrangements with V and J assigned. These tables miss some clones; where compared with another copy, unresolved V genes account for less than half of the shortfall, and the remainder is unexplained. V and J calls plus clone size are reproduced from that table; the DNA served to infer D and trimming. This sample is represented by 200,000 to 250,000 clones; around 80% of them were singletons. The ten most abundant clones make up 0.95% to 1.5% of the sample.

At one collaborating source in Seattle, patients were enrolled during active infection and were followed longitudinally through the course of disease. The collaborating institutions used their own protocols to collect whole blood in K2EDTA tubes. For TCRbeta analysis, collaborator samples were shipped as frozen whole blood, as isolated PBMCs, or as DNA extracted from either sample type. With regard to this clone: Its binding antigen is unknown. The record has no base qualities; no much larger clone is one base away.

This clonotype was sampled from a woman aged 30 to 39 with COVID-19, enrolled during active disease. The V and J segments used are TRBV29-1 and TRBJ2-1; TRBD2 agrees with 7 junctional bases. Sequencing was carried out using peripheral blood. The DNA reads as follows: TGCAGCGTTGGACTAGCAGCCTACAATGAGCAGTTCTTC. This sequence encodes CSVGLAAYNEQFF.